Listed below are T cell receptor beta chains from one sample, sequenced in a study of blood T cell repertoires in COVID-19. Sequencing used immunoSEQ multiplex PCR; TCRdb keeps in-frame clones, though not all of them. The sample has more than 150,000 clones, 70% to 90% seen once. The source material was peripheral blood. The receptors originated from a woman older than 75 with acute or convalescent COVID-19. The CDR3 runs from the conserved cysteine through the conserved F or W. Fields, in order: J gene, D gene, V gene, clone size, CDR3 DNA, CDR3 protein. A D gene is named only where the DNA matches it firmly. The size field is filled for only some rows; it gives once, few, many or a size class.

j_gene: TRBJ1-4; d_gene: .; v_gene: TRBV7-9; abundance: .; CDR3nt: TGTGCCAGCAGTATACGGGGGTCCTCCCTAACTAATGAAAAACTGTTTTTT; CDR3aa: CASSIRGSSLTNEKLFF
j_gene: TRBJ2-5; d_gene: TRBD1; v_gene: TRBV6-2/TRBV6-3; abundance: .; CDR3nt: TGTGCCAGCAGTCCCTGGACAGGGAGGGAGACCCAGTACTTC; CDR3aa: CASSPWTGRETQYF
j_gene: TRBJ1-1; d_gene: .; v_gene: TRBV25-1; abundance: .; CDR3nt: TGTGCCAGCAGTGAAGGTTGGAGGGCCGACACTGAAGCTTTCTTT; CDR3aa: CASSEGWRADTEAFF
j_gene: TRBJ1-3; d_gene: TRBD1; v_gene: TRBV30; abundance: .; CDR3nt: TGTGCCTGGAGCTCCGGTTTGGACAGGAGCTCTGGAAACACCATATATTTT; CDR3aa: CAWSSGLDRSSGNTIYF
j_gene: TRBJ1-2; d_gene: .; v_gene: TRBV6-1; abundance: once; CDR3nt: TGTGCCAGCAGTGAAACACGACAGAACTATGGCTACACCTTC; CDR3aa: CASSETRQNYGYTF
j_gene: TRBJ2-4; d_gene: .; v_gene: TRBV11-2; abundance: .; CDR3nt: TGTGCCAGCAGCTATGGGAGGGGGGATTCGGACATTCAGTACTTC; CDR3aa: CASSYGRGDSDIQYF
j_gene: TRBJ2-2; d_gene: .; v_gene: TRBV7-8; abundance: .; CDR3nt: TGTGCCAGCAGCTTTTCCTTCCGGGACACCGGGGAGCTGTTTTTT; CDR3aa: CASSFSFRDTGELFF
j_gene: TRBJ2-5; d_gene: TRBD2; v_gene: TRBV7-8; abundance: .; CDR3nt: TGTGCCAGCAGCTTAGCGCAAGTAGCGGGAGAAGAGACCCAGTACTTC; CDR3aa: CASSLAQVAGEETQYF
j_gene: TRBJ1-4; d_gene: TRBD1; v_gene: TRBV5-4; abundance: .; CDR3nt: TGTGCCAGCAGCCTCGACCCGGGACAGGGGTCGGGAAAACTGTTTTTT; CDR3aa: CASSLDPGQGSGKLFF
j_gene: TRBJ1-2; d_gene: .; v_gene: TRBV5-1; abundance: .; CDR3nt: TGCGCCAGCAGCTTGGAGGGGGGGGGAGGCTACACCTTC; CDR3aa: CASSLEGGGGYTF
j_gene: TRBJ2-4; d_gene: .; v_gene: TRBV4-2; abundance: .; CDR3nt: TGTGCCAGCAGCCCCCAGGGGCTTCCAGCCAAAAACATTCAGTACTTC; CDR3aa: CASSPQGLPAKNIQYF
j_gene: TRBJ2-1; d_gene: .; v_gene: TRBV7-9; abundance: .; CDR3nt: TGTGCCAGCACTCACCAGGGGGGAGAGCGGCGGAATGAGCAGTTCTTC; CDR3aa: CASTHQGGERRNEQFF
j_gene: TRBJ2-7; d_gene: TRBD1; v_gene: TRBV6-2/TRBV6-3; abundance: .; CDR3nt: TGTGCCAGCAGTAGAGACAGGGAAATCTCCTACGAGCAGTACTTC; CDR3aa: CASSRDREISYEQYF
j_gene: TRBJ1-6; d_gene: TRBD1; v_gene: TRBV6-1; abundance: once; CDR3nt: TGTGCCAGCAGTGAAGCTACAGGGGGAGGTTCACCCCTCCACTTT; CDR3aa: CASSEATGGGSPLHF
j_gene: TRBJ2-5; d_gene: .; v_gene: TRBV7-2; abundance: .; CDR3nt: TGTGCCAGCACCTCAGGGCAGCGTCAAGAGACCCAGTACTTC; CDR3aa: CASTSGQRQETQYF
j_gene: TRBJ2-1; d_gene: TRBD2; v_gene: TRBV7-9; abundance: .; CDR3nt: TGTGCCAGCAGCTTAGGACTAGCGGCCCGACCGCATGAGCAGTTCTTC; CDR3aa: CASSLGLAARPHEQFF
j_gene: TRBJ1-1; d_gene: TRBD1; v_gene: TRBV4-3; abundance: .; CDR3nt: TGCGCCAGCAGCCCCCTGGGCGCAGGGGGCGCGAGAGCTTTCTTT; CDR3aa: CASSPLGAGGARAFF
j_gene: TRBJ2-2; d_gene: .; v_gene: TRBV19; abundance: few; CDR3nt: TGTGCCAGTACCCTCATAGGGGGGGGCTACACCGAGGAGCTGTTTTTT; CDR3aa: CASTLIGGGYTEELFF
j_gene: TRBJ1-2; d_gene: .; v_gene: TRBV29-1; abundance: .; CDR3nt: TGCAGCGTTGGGGCAAACCAGGACTATGGCTACACCTTC; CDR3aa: CSVGANQDYGYTF
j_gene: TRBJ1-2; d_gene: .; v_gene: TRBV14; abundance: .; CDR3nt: TGTGCCAGCAGCCCCCACTCCATTTCTAACTATGGCTACACCTTC; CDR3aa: CASSPHSISNYGYTF
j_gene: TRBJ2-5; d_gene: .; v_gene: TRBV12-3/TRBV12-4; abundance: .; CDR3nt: TGTGCCAGCAGTCCGGGGTCTTTCATCCATTACTTC; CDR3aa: CASSPGSFIHYF
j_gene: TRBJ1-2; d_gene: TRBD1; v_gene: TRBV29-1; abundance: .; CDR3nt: TGCAGCGTTCTTGACAGGGGGCACGGCTATGGCTACACCTTC; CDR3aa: CSVLDRGHGYGYTF
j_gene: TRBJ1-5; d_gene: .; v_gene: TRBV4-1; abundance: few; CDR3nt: TGCGCCAGCAGCCAAGCAGGGTATCAGCCCCAGCATTTT; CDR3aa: CASSQAGYQPQHF
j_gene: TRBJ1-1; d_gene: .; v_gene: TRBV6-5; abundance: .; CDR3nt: TGTGCCAGCAGTAGTCAGGCCGGCAATACTGAAGCTTTCTTT; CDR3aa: CASSSQAGNTEAFF
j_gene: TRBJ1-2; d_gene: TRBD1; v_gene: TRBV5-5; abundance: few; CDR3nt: TGTGCCAGCACCCCGGGACAGGGGGCGCGGAATGGCTACACCTTC; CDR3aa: CASTPGQGARNGYTF
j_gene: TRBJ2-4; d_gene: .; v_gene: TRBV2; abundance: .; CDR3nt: TGTGCCAGCAGCCCGAACCCCCAGGGAGCCAAAAACATTCAGTACTTC; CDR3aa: CASSPNPQGAKNIQYF
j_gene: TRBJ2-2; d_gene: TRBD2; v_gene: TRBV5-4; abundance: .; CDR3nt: TGTGCCAGCAGCCCAGCGGGACTAGCGGGAAAGGGGGAGCTGTTTTTT; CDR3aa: CASSPAGLAGKGELFF
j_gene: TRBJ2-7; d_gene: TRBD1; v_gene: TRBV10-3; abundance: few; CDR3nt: TGTGCCATCAGTGCCGTCGGGACAGGTCCCTACGAGCAGTACTTC; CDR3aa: CAISAVGTGPYEQYF
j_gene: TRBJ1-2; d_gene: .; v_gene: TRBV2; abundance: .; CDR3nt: TGTGCCAGCAGCGCGGACAGAAACTATGGCTACACCTTC; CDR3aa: CASSADRNYGYTF
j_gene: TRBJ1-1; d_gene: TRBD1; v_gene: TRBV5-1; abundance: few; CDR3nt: TGCGCCAGCAGCTGGGCCGGGACAGGGCGGACTGAAGCTTTCTTT; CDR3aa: CASSWAGTGRTEAFF
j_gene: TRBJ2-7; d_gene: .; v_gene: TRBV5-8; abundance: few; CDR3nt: TGTGCCAGCAGCTTGAGGACTCAAAGCGAGCAGTACTTC; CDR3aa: CASSLRTQSEQYF
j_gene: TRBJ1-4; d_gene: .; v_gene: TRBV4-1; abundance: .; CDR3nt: TGCGCCAGCAGCCAAGATGGCACAGGCAAACTGTTTTTT; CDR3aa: CASSQDGTGKLFF
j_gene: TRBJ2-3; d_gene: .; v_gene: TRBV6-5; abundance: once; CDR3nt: TGTGCCAGCAGTTACCGGGGATATACGCAGTATTTT; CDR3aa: CASSYRGYTQYF
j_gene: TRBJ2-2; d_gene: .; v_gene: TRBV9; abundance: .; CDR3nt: TGTGCCAGCAGCCCGTCCCAGGGCGGCACCGGGGAGCTGTTTTTT; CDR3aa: CASSPSQGGTGELFF
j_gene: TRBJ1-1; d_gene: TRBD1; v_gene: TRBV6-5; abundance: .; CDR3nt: TGTGCCAGCAGTCAGGGGGACACTGAAGCTTTCTTT; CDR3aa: CASSQGDTEAFF
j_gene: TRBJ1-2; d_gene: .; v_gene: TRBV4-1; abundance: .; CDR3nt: TGCGCCAGCAGCCAAGATTGGACAGCTAACTATGGCTACACCTTC; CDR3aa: CASSQDWTANYGYTF
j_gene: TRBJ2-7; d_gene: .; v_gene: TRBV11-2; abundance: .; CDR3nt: TGTGCCAGCAGCTTTGGGGGGGAGCAGTACTTC; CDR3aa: CASSFGGEQYF
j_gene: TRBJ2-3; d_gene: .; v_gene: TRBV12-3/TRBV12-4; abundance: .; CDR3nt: TGTGCCAGCAGCTTTACAGATACGCAGTATTTT; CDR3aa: CASSFTDTQYF
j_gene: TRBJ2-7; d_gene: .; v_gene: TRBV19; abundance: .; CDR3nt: TGTGCCAGTAGTATTCGGGTGTCCTACGAGCAGTACTTC; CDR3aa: CASSIRVSYEQYF
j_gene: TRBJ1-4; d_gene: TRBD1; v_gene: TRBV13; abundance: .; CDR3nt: TGTGCCAGCAGCTCCGGACAGGGGCGTTTGAATAATGAAAAACTGTTTTTT; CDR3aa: CASSSGQGRLNNEKLFF
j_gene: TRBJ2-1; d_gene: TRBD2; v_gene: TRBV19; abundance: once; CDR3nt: TGTGCCAGTAGCCTTTATAGACTAGCGGGGGACCAGGATGAGCAGTTCTTC; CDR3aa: CASSLYRLAGDQDEQFF
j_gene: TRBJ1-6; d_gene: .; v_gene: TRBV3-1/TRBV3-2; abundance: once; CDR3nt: TGTGCCAGCAGCCCTCAGGGACAAAATAATTCACCCCTCCACTTT; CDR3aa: CASSPQGQNNSPLHF